The sequence of this T cell receptor beta chain was determined in a study of blood T cell repertoires in COVID-19. Across the study: Donors in the United States, Italy and Spain gave samples during acute or convalescent COVID-19. The cDNA or gDNA used as material had been derived from T cells, B-cell-depleted T cells, or PBMCs.

Methods used by the authors: Reference gene primer amplification gave estimated nucleated cell counts. The repertoire was sequenced with immunoSEQ multiplex PCR; TCRdb's copy has only in-frame clones and lacks some. The V and J calls and clone size come from that table; D and trimming were worked out from the DNA. The table has approximately 200,000 clones, around 87% seen once. Germline CDR1 reads SGHVS; CDR2 reads FQNEAQ. This CDR3 is 15 amino acids long. Trimming removed 0 bases from V and 1 base from J, with 10 bases in between. Material: peripheral blood. The clonotype was recovered from a man in his sixties who had recovered from COVID-19. The chain recombines TRBV7-8 with TRBJ2-7; D is ambiguous. Here the CDR3 DNA reads TGTGCCAGCAGCTTAGCGCACCCTAGTTCCTACGAGCAGTACTTC. Its translation: CASSLAHPSSYEQYF.